This record concerns one TCR beta chain sequence. Other DNA sequences in the same sample also yield this CDR3. Germline CDR1 reads SNHLY; CDR2 reads FYNNEI. This CDR3 spans 13 amino acids. V dropped 4 bases and J dropped 0 bases, with 6 bases sitting between them. Assay: immunoSEQ multiplex PCR; the TCRdb copy retains only in-frame clones and omits some. The sample carries some 340,000 clones, roughly 90% recorded once. This entry is derived from a study of blood T cell repertoires in COVID-19. Residents of about two dozen US areas, aged about 18 to 95 years, made up the participants. The V and J genes are TRBV2 and TRBJ1-1, with D uncertain. Material for sequencing was PBMCs or T cells enriched from blood (not recorded which). This clonotype originated in a woman in her twenties or thirties who had been exposed to COVID-19. The CDR3 here is CASSGRVNTEAFF. The CDR3 DNA follows: TGTGCCAGCAGTGGGAGGGTGAACACTGAAGCTTTCTTT.